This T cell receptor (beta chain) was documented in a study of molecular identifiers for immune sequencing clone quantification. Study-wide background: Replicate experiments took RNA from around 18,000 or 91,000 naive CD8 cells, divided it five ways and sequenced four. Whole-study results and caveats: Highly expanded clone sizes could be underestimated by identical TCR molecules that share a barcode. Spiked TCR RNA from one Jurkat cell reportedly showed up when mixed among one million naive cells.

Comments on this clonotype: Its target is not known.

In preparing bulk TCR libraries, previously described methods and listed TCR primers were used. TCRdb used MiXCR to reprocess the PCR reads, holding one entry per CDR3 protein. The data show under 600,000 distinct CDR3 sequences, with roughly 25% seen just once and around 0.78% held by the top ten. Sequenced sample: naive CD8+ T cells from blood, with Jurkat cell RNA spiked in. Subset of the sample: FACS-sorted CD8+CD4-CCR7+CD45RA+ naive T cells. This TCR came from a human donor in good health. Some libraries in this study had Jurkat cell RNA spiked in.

The CDR3 DNA sequence: TGTGCCAGCAGCGGGACAGGGATTGGCTACACCTTC. Translating gives CASSGTGIGYTF. The V call is TRBV14, the J call TRBJ1-2, with 9 bases fitting TRBD1. The ends lost 5 bases at V and 7 bases at J; junction bases unmatched: 2. Germline V gene lookup returns CDR1 SGHDN and CDR2 FVKESK. The CDR3 has 12 amino acids.